This T cell receptor beta chain was sequenced in a study of blood T cell repertoires in COVID-19. Overall study: Sources were T cells, B-cell-depleted T cells, or PBMCs; the material itself was cDNA or gDNA.

As handled by the study authors: Reference gene primer amplification in the assay estimated nucleated cell counts. Only in-frame clones appear in the TCRdb table, and some are missing; sequencing was by immunoSEQ multiplex PCR. V and J calls plus clone size are reproduced from that table; the DNA served to infer D and trimming. The top ten clones hold approximately 4.8% of a sample with 200,000 or so clones, approximately 90% of them seen once. V was shortened by 9 bases and J by 7 bases, with 13 bases between the two germline ends. Germline CDR1 is MNHEY and CDR2 is SVGAGI. The CDR3 sequence is 13 residues long.

The sequencing sample was made of peripheral blood. This chain links TRBV6-5 with TRBJ1-6, with a possible D match to TRBD1 (6 bases). The receptor was isolated from a man between 45 and 60 years old with acute or convalescent COVID-19. The CDR3: CASARGENSPLHF. The CDR3 DNA sequence: TGTGCCAGTGCCAGGGGAGAGAATTCACCCCTCCACTTT.